This section outlines one T cell receptor (beta chain) sequence together with its context. The antigen is unknown. This record belongs to a study of CD8+ T cells in alopecia areata. The authors extracted RNA and reverse transcribed it into cDNA as the sequencing template. Clones were read by immunoSEQ multiplex PCR, and TCRdb kept only the in-frame ones, dropping some. The data hold a few hundred thousand clones, with roughly three fifths observed a single time. It was from PBMCs that CD4+ and CD8+ T cells were sorted. Points from the study as a whole: The study found higher clonality in lesional than normal scalp, especially in alopecia totalis/universalis. In patients, TCRs were shared less clearly than in mice, and HLA may possibly be involved. Scalp samples also yield sequences from resident alphabeta T cells of normal skin.

Germline lookup yields CDR1 SGHTA and CDR2 FQGNSA. Trimming shortened V by 1 base and J by 5 bases, and 8 bases separated the two germline ends. This CDR3 has 13 residues. The sample comprised CD8+ T cells sorted from blood. This TCR derives from a human donor in good health. The J gene is TRBJ2-5, the V gene TRBV7-2, with a tentative D call TRBD1 (6 bases). CDR3 sequence: CASSLGGQETQYF. CDR3 nucleotides: TGTGCCAGCAGCTTAGGGGGGCAGGAGACCCAGTACTTC.